This note documents a single TCR beta chain sequence. This entry belongs to a study of blood T cell repertoires in COVID-19. Study-level information: COVID-19 samples, acute and convalescent, were from the United States, Italy and Spain. Sample material is recorded as cDNA or gDNA derived from T cells, B-cell-depleted T cells, or PBMCs.

V lost 2 bases, J lost 6 bases, and 5 bases stayed unmatched. The CDR3 contains 15 residues. In germline, CDR1 is SGHAT, CDR2 FQNNGV. Original analysis: Cell counts per sample came from amplifying reference gene primers. This table comes from immunoSEQ multiplex PCR, and its TCRdb copy is limited to in-frame clones, with some not included. From that table come the V and J calls and clone size; the DNA was used to work out D and trimming. The sample contains around 150,000 clones, about 80% of which appear only once. The origin of this receptor is a woman aged 80 or older with acute or convalescent COVID-19. The genes are TRBV11-2 and TRBJ1-5; 9 bases are a match to TRBD1. Sequenced: peripheral blood. CDR3 sequence reads: CASSLTDRGGQPQHF. For the CDR3, the DNA is TGTGCCAGCAGCTTAACGGACAGGGGAGGTCAGCCCCAGCATTTT. Using reference TRBV11-2 and TRBJ1-5 for the parts outside the CDR3, the full variable domain is EAGVAQSPRYKIIEKRQSVAFWCNPISGHATLYWYQQILGQGPKLLIQFQNNGVVDDSQLPKDRFSAERLKGVDSTLKIQPAKLEDSAVYLCASSLTDRGGQPQHFGDGTRLSIL.